This TCR beta chain was obtained from a study of T cell repertoires in cytomegalovirus infection. Across the study: CMV infection plus the matching HLA type was flagged by public TCR beta signatures. Study results and limitations: The ex vivo response was dominated by HLA-C-restricted CMV-specific TCR beta clonotypes. Carriers of CMV plus the relevant HLA were identified by cumulative public TCR beta family frequency.

This clonotype was picked up many times. What it binds is not known. One entry per CDR3 protein results from TCRdb running MiXCR on the reads. This table holds some 300,000 distinct CDR3 sequences, 17% found once. The source is a human donor in good health (CMV status not recorded). Some clones in this sample may be carry-over from other donors' samples. The sequenced sample consisted of PBMCs.

CDR3 sequence (DNA): TGTGCCAGCAGCCAAGACGCAGGGGACCCCTACGAGCAGTACTTC. Translated: CASSQDAGDPYEQYF. This chain links TRBV4-2 with TRBJ2-7; tentatively, D is TRBD1 (6 bases). The CDR3 sequence is 15 residues long. Germline CDR1 is LGHNA and CDR2 is YNFKEQ. Trimming left V 0 bases short and J 2 bases short, with 11 bases between.